This T cell receptor (beta chain) is drawn from a study of quantifying T cell responses using KT2 cells. For the study at large: cDNA was made from DNase-treated RNA using alpha and beta constant primers.

In this sample, this clonotype turned up many times. The cDNA 3' end received a ligated oligonucleotide with a UMI. First-round PCR used roughly 4 cycles and beta primers RC1.1 and RC1.2 covering TRBC1 and TRBC2. TCRdb reprocessed the UMI-ligation and nested PCR reads via MiXCR and lists one record per CDR3 protein. The data contain over 55,000 distinct CDR3 sequences, 9% to 15% of them singletons. Known numbers of the T cell clone KT2 were added to PBMC. Deletions cut 1 base from V and 1 base from J, with 10 bases between. The CDR3 sequence is 15 residues long. In germline, CDR1 is MNHEY, CDR2 SMNVEV (reference sequence).

Sequences were obtained from PBMCs spiked with cells of the T cell clone KT2. The sequence derives from a human donor. V usage is TRBV27 and J usage is TRBJ1-1, with D perhaps matching TRBD1 (5 bases). CDR3 in amino acids: CASSLLGTENTEAFF. The CDR3, as DNA: TGTGCCAGCAGTTTATTGGGGACGGAGAACACTGAAGCTTTCTTT.